Listed here are 22 T cell receptor beta chains from one sample, sequenced in a study of tumor and adjacent non-tumor tissue in lung cancer. Three rounds of nested PCR, following a modified ARM-PCR protocol, produced the TCRbeta library. Via MiXCR, TCRdb re-called the multiplex PCR reads, giving one row per CDR3 protein. Here the sample spans fewer than 120,000 distinct CDR3 sequences, 84% being singletons. The template was RNA from unsorted bulk tissue. Input material: lung tumor tissue. These receptors originate from a man in his sixties or seventies with non-small cell lung cancer.

The V and J genes are TRBV2 and TRBJ1-5; D unclear. CDR1 and CDR2 from the germline V gene are SNHLY and FYNNEI. V shed 3 bases and J shed 7 bases, with 7 bases lying between them. The CDR3 sequence is 12 residues long. CDR3 residues: CASSDDGQPQHF. The CDR3 nucleotides are TGTGCCAGCAGTGATGATGGCCAGCCCCAGCATTTT.

The chain recombines TRBV29-1 with TRBJ2-2; 8 bases map to TRBD2. The CDR3 is made up of 14 amino acids. Germline-derived CDR1 and CDR2 are SQVTM and ANQGSEA. This CDR3 is CSTYVAGGTGELFF. CDR3 bases: TGCAGTACTTACGTTGCGGGGGGCACCGGGGAGCTGTTTTTT.

Concerning this clonotype: Germline and junction disagree at one end, which may indicate a read error. V gene TRBV12-3 or TRBV12-4 combines with J gene TRBJ1-2; D is ambiguous. The CDR3 is made up of 12 amino acids. The CDR3 DNA sequence: TGTGCCAGCAGTTCGAGTAACTATGGCTACACATTC. It encodes CASSSSNYGYTF.

This clonotype appeared once. Germline and junction disagree at one end, which may indicate a read error. This chain uses TRBV4-3 with TRBJ2-2, with TRBD1 identical over 7 bases. Germline V CDR1 and CDR2: LGHNA, YSLEER. The CDR3 extends over 14 amino acids. The CDR3 region has the DNA TGCGCCAACAGCCAATCGACCAACACAGGGGAACTGTTTTTT. Translation: CANSQSTNTGELFF.

Comments on this clonotype: An end of the junction does not agree with germline; a read error may underlie this. J is TRBJ2-5 and V is TRBV29-1, with TRBD2 identical over 9 bases. The germline gives CDR1 SQVTM, CDR2 ANQGSEA. The CDR3 extends over 14 amino acids. The CDR3 sequence is CNALGTSSSETEYF. CDR3 sequence (DNA): TGCAACGCCCTAGGGACTAGCAGTTCGGAGACCGAGTACTTC.

About this clonotype: Given a much more abundant clone one base away, this may be a read error. The gene calls are TRBV20-1 and TRBJ2-3, with 7 bases identical to TRBD2. This CDR3 spans 13 amino acids. The V gene end was trimmed by 7 bases and the J gene end by 3 bases; junction bases not matched to a gene: 7. Germline lookup yields CDR1 DFQATT and CDR2 SNEGSKA (reference sequence). The CDR3 DNA follows: TGCAGTGTCGTTTGGGGGGGGACAGATACGCAGTATTTT. It is translated as CSVVWGGTDTQYF.

About this clonotype: A much larger clone lies a single base off, so this may be a read error. The CDR3 sequence is CASSPFQDTQYF. The CDR3 coding sequence is TGTGCCAGCTCACCCTTCCAAGATACCCAGTACTTC. This chain connects TRBV18 to TRBJ2-5; D is unclear. The length of the CDR3 is 12 residues. Germline V CDR1 and CDR2: KGHSH, LQKENI.

This clonotype is medium-sized. The chain couples TRBV14 to TRBJ2-7, with D possibly being TRBD2 (6 bases). V lost 2 bases, J lost 0 bases, and 14 bases lay in between. Germline V gives CDR1 SGHDN, CDR2 FVKESK. This CDR3 spans 16 amino acids. Written as DNA, the CDR3 is TGTGCCAGCAGCCAACGTGACGGGAGAATCTCCTACGAGCAGTACTTC. The encoded protein is CASSQRDGRISYEQYF.

As regards this clonotype: At one end the junction does not follow the germline gene, possibly because of a read error. The CDR3 reads CSIVPYQFSGDDGYTF. The DNA for the CDR3 is TGCAGCATTGTCCCCTATCAATTCTCGGGAGATGATGGCTACACTTTC. The chain links TRBV29-1 to TRBJ1-2; D gene unclear. CDR1 and CDR2 from the germline V gene are SQVTM and ANQGSEA. The CDR3 runs 16 residues.

Comments on this clonotype: An end of the junction differs from the germline gene, which may be a read error. J is TRBJ2-7 and V is TRBV6-5, with 7 bases lining up with TRBD2. This CDR3 is 15 amino acids long. Germline CDR1 MNHEY, CDR2 SVGAGI. The CDR3 sequence is CAVGRRLAGFYEQYF. CDR3 nucleotides: TGTGCTGTCGGAAGGAGACTAGCAGGTTTTTACGAACAGTACTTC.

To note about this clonotype: At one end the junction does not follow the germline gene, possibly because of a read error. The chain links TRBV10-1 to TRBJ2-1; 8 positions agree with TRBD1. In germline, CDR1 is WNHNN, CDR2 SYGVQD (reference sequence). The CDR3 consists of 15 residues. CDR3 bases: TGCACCAGCACTCGGACAGGGCCCTGTTACAATGAGCAGTTCTTC. It translates to CTSTRTGPCYNEQFF.

V usage is TRBV28 and J usage is TRBJ2-3, with 8 bases lining up with TRBD2. V lost 3 bases, J lost 4 bases, and 9 bases stayed unmatched. The length of the CDR3 is 16 residues. Germline-derived CDR1 and CDR2 are MDHEN and SYDVKM. CDR3: CASSFLSGRFSDTQYF. CDR3 bases: TGTGCCAGCAGTTTTCTGAGCGGGAGATTTTCAGATACGCAGTATTTT. The variable domain in full, with the rest retrieved from reference TRBV28 and TRBJ2-3, is DVKVTQSSRYLVKRTGEKVFLECVQDMDHENMFWYRQDPGLGLRLIYFSYDVKMKEKGDIPEGYSVSREKKERFSLILESASTNQTSMYLCASSFLSGRFSDTQYFGPGTRLTVL.

The rearrangement uses TRBV20-1 and TRBJ2-1; 9 bases match TRBD2. V trimming: 7 bases; J trimming: 3 bases; junction bases outside the gene matches: 7. This CDR3 has 14 residues. Germline CDR1 reads DFQATT; CDR2 reads SNEGSKA (reference sequence). The CDR3 DNA is TGCAGTGTCGCGGGGGGGCCTAACTACAATGAGCAGTTCTTC. Translating gives CSVAGGPNYNEQFF.

Details on this clonotype: Given the absence of the conserved phenylalanine or tryptophan at the CDR3 end, a read error is likely. The chain combines TRBV12-3 or TRBV12-4 with TRBJ2-7; weak D call: TRBD2 (5 bases). V gave up 7 bases and J gave up 2 bases, with 12 bases separating them. The CDR3 is made up of 13 amino acids. The CDR3 loop is CASTRTGTYEQYS. The CDR3 DNA sequence: TGTGCCAGCACCCGTACCGGGACCTACGAGCAGTACTCC.

The sample holds one count of this clonotype. A read error may produce the germline difference seen at one junction end. J is TRBJ1-1 and V is TRBV5-6; TRBD1 agrees at 8 bases. Germline V lookup: CDR1 SGHDT, CDR2 YYEEEE. The CDR3 is 15 residues long. CDR3 sequence: CANSGTGLSNAEAFF. In DNA, the CDR3 is TGTGCCAACAGCGGGACAGGTTTGTCGAACGCTGAAGCTTTCTTT.

This clonotype was detected many times. J is TRBJ1-1 and V is TRBV20-1; D remains ambiguous. Germline V gene lookup returns CDR1 DFQATT and CDR2 SNEGSKA (reference sequence). The CDR3 consists of 15 residues. Trimming removed 0 bases from V and 1 base from J, with 12 bases in between. The CDR3 nucleotides read TGCAGTGCTAGAGATAAACAGACTACGAACACTGAAGCTTTCTTT. This translates into CSARDKQTTNTEAFF.

A word on this clonotype: At one of its ends the junction is not consistent with the germline gene, which may arise from a read error. The chain carries TRBV20-1 and TRBJ1-5; 7 nucleotides align to TRBD1. The germline CDR1 and CDR2 sequences are DFQATT and SNEGSKA (reference sequence). The CDR3 is 15 amino acids. The CDR3 DNA reads as TGCAGTGCTAGGGCAGGGGGGGATAGCCATCAGCTCCAGCATTTT. This gives the protein CSARAGGDSHQLQHF.

With respect to this clonotype: The junction differs from germline at one of its ends, possibly a read error. The chain joins TRBV11-1 to TRBJ2-1, with 10 bases identical to TRBD1. This CDR3 comprises 16 residues. Germline V gene lookup returns CDR1 SGHAT and CDR2 FQDESV (reference sequence). CDR3 residues: CASSPRLGQGPHEQLF. Here the CDR3 DNA reads TGTGCCAGTAGCCCCCGGCTGGGACAGGGGCCACATGAGCAGCTTTTC.

This clonotype occurred many times. This chain links TRBV7-8 with TRBJ2-7; the match to TRBD2 covers 9 bases. Trimming took 4 bases from V and 2 from J; bases not matched to a gene: 9. The CDR3 covers 16 residues. Germline CDR1 SGHVS, CDR2 FQNEAQ. As DNA, the CDR3 is TGTGCCAGCAGCTACTCCGGGACTAGCATGGCCTACGAGCAGTACTTC. Encoded protein: CASSYSGTSMAYEQYF.

As regards this clonotype: The junction differs from germline at one of its ends, possibly a read error. The rearrangement links TRBV11-2 to TRBJ2-1, with a possible D match to TRBD2 (6 bases). The V gene's germline CDR1 is SGHAT and CDR2 FQNNGV. The CDR3 contains 18 residues. CDR3 protein: CASRLHVRDWASHNEQFF. CDR3 nucleotide sequence: TGTGCCAGCAGGTTACACGTGCGGGATTGGGCCTCCCACAATGAGCAGTTCTTC.

The chain carries TRBV10-1 and TRBJ2-3; D remains unclear. Deletions cut 2 bases from V and 8 bases from J, with 17 bases between. Germline CDR1 reads WNHNN; CDR2 reads SYGVQD (reference sequence). The length of the CDR3 is 15 residues. Here the CDR3 DNA reads TGCGCCAGCAGTGAGCCGAAACAGACCGCAGGTACGCAGTATTTT. It yields the protein CASSEPKQTAGTQYF.

The J gene is TRBJ1-6, the V gene TRBV20-1; D unclear. This CDR3 region has 15 residues. V lost 8 bases to trimming and J lost 9 bases, with 23 bases between them. Germline V gene data show CDR1 as DFQATT and CDR2 as SNEGSKA (reference sequence). Here the CDR3 reads CSTKTGTWAGSPLHF. For the CDR3, the DNA is TGCAGTACTAAGACGGGCACATGGGCGGGTTCACCCCTCCACTTT.